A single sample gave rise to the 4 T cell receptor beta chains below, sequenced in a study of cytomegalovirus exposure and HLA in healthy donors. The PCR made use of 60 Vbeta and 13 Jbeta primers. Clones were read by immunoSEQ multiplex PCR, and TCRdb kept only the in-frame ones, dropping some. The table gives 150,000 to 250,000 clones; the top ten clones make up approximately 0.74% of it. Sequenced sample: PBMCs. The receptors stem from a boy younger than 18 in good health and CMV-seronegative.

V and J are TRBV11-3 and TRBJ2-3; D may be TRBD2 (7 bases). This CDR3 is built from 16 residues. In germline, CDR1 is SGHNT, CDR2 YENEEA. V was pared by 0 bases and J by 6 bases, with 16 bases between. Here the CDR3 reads CASSLDRGAAGDTQYF. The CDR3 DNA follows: TGTGCCAGCAGCTTAGATCGGGGGGCGGCGGGGGATACGCAGTATTTT.

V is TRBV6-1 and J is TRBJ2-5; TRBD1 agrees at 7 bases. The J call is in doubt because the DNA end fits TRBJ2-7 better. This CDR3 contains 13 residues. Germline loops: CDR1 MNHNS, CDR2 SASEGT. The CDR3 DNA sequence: TGTGCCAGTATCACCCGACAGGGCTACGAGCAGTACTTC. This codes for CASITRQGYEQYF.

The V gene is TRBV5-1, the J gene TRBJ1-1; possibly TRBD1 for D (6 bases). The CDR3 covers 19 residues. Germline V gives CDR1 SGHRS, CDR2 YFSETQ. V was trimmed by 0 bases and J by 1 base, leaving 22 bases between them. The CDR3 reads CASSLVKGRGPPGNTEAFF. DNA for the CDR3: TGCGCCAGCAGCTTGGTAAAGGGCAGGGGCCCTCCGGGGAACACTGAAGCTTTCTTT.

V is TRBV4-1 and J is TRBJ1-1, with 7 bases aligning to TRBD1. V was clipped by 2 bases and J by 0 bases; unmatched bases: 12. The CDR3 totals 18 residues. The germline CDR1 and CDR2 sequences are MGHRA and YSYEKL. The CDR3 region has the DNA TGCGCCAGCAGCCAATCCGGTCAGGGGGGTTTTATGAACACTGAAGCTTTCTTT. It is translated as CASSQSGQGGFMNTEAFF.